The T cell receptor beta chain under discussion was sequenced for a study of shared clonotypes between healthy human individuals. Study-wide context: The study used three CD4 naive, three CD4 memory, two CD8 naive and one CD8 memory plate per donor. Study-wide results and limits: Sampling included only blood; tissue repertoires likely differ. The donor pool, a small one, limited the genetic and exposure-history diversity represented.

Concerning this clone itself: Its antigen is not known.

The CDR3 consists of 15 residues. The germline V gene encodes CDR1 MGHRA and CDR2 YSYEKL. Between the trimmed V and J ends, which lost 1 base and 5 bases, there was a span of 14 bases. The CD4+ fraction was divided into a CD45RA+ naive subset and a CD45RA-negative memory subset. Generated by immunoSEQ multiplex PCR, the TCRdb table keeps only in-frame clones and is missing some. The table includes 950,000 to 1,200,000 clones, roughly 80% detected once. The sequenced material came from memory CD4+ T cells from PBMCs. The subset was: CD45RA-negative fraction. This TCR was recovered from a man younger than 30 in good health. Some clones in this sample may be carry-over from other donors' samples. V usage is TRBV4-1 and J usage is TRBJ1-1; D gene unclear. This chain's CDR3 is CASSQGRGIWTEAFF. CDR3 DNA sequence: TGCGCCAGCAGCCAAGGGCGGGGTATATGGACTGAAGCTTTCTTT.